A selection of T cell receptor beta chains follows, all from one sample in a study of T cells in Graves' hyperthyroidism and ophthalmopathy. TCRdb re-called the multiplex PCR reads through MiXCR, storing one row per CDR3 protein. The table shows about 640,000 distinct CDR3 sequences, with less than 25% occurring only once. Source material: blood. The receptor set was obtained from a man in his thirties or forties with Graves' ophthalmopathy. Each CDR3 is given with its conserved first and last residue. The order of the fields is D gene, clone size, V gene, J gene, CDR3 protein, CDR3 DNA. D genes are given only for firm matches. Clone size is shown for a subset of rows, as once, few, many or a class of expanded clone.

D: .
size: many
V: TRBV29-1
J: TRBJ1-1
CDR3: CSVEKGYTEAFF
DNA: TGCAGCGTTGAAAAAGGGTACACTGAAGCTTTCTTT

D: .
size: few
V: TRBV6-1
J: TRBJ2-1
CDR3: CASSWDVGDEQFF
DNA: TGTGCCAGCAGCTGGGACGTAGGGGATGAGCAGTTCTTC

D: TRBD2
size: many
V: TRBV18
J: TRBJ2-1
CDR3: CASSKAGGINEQFF
DNA: TGTGCCAGCTCAAAAGCGGGAGGGATCAATGAGCAGTTCTTC

D: .
size: many
V: TRBV30
J: TRBJ1-1
CDR3: CAWSVSDTEAFF
DNA: TGTGCCTGGAGTGTATCGGACACTGAAGCTTTCTTT

D: .
size: few
V: TRBV19
J: TRBJ1-1
CDR3: CASSGVSGSTEAFF
DNA: TGTGCCAGTAGTGGAGTCTCAGGTAGCACTGAAGCTTTCTTT

D: TRBD1
size: .
V: TRBV18
J: TRBJ2-5
CDR3: CASSLQQGYQETQYF
DNA: TGTGCCAGCTCACTCCAACAGGGGTACCAAGAGACCCAGTACTTC

D: TRBD1
size: .
V: TRBV6-1
J: TRBJ2-7
CDR3: CASRTGGTGSEQYF
DNA: TGTGCCAGCAGAACCGGGGGGACAGGGTCCGAGCAGTACTTC

D: .
size: .
V: TRBV28
J: TRBJ2-7
CDR3: CASSHLSETYEQYF
DNA: TGTGCCAGCAGCCACCTCAGCGAAACCTACGAGCAGTACTTC

D: .
size: few
V: TRBV15
J: TRBJ2-1
CDR3: CATSPLGAPAYNEQFF
DNA: TGTGCCACCAGCCCCTTAGGGGCTCCTGCCTACAATGAGCAGTTCTTC

D: .
size: few
V: TRBV5-6
J: TRBJ1-5
CDR3: CASSARGGDYSNQPQHF
DNA: TGTGCCAGCAGCGCCCGGGGTGGGGATTATAGCAATCAGCCCCAGCATTTT

D: .
size: .
V: TRBV29-1
J: TRBJ2-7
CDR3: CSVTTRINYEQYF
DNA: TGCAGCGTAACGACGCGGATAAACTACGAGCAGTACTTC

D: .
size: few
V: TRBV3-1
J: TRBJ2-2
CDR3: CASSQDPQRLVTGELFF
DNA: TGTGCCAGCAGCCAAGATCCCCAGCGCCTGGTCACCGGGGAGCTGTTTTTT

D: .
size: many
V: TRBV6-1
J: TRBJ1-1
CDR3: CASSERAEPWITEAFF
DNA: TGTGCCAGCAGTGAACGGGCGGAACCTTGGATAACTGAAGCTTTCTTT

D: TRBD1
size: once
V: TRBV7-2
J: TRBJ1-6
CDR3: CASSLAPGQGGSPLHF
DNA: TGTGCCAGCAGCTTAGCGCCAGGACAGGGGGGATCACCCCTCCACTTT

D: .
size: many
V: TRBV18
J: TRBJ2-7
CDR3: CASSPQDFEQYF
DNA: TGTGCCAGCTCCCCCCAGGACTTCGAGCAGTACTTC

D: TRBD2
size: many
V: TRBV6-1
J: TRBJ2-5
CDR3: CASRSWTSGDQETQYF
DNA: TGTGCCAGCAGGTCCTGGACTAGCGGGGACCAAGAGACCCAGTACTTC

D: .
size: .
V: TRBV11-2
J: TRBJ2-4
CDR3: CASSTPRSPRGGKNIQYF
DNA: TGTGCCAGCAGCACCCCGCGCAGCCCGCGGGGTGGCAAAAACATTCAGTACTTC

D: .
size: few
V: TRBV24-1
J: TRBJ2-7
CDR3: CATSDFRTISYEQYF
DNA: TGTGCCACCAGTGACTTCCGGACCATCTCCTACGAGCAGTACTTC

D: TRBD2
size: many
V: TRBV5-1
J: TRBJ2-7
CDR3: CASRSLPSLLAGTYEQYF
DNA: TGCGCCAGCAGGTCCTTACCGTCCCTCCTAGCGGGGACCTACGAGCAGTACTTC

D: TRBD2
size: .
V: TRBV28
J: TRBJ2-2
CDR3: CASRFAGDTGELFF
DNA: TGTGCCAGCAGGTTCGCGGGGGACACCGGGGAGCTGTTTTTT

D: .
size: .
V: TRBV3-1
J: TRBJ1-4
CDR3: CASSPLGSGDEKLFF
DNA: TGTGCCAGCAGCCCGTTAGGAAGTGGCGATGAAAAACTGTTTTTT

D: TRBD2
size: few
V: TRBV30
J: TRBJ2-3
CDR3: CAWSVGTSEITDTQYF
DNA: TGTGCCTGGAGTGTAGGGACTAGCGAGATCACAGATACGCAGTATTTT

D: .
size: .
V: TRBV20-1
J: TRBJ1-5
CDR3: CSARRTVGANQPQHF
DNA: TGCAGTGCTAGGAGGACAGTTGGGGCCAATCAGCCCCAGCATTTT

D: .
size: .
V: TRBV29-1
J: TRBJ1-3
CDR3: CSVLTGLGGNTIYF
DNA: TGCAGCGTTTTGACAGGTTTAGGTGGAAACACCATATATTTT

D: .
size: .
V: TRBV5-6
J: TRBJ2-3
CDR3: CASSPGSRRDTQYF
DNA: TGTGCCAGCAGCCCCGGGTCTAGACGAGATACGCAGTATTTT

D: TRBD2
size: many
V: TRBV11-1
J: TRBJ2-1
CDR3: CASSLAHTSDEQFF
DNA: TGTGCCAGCAGCTTAGCGCACACTAGCGATGAGCAGTTCTTC

D: .
size: .
V: TRBV7-8
J: TRBJ2-2
CDR3: CASSLAQSGTRTGELFF
DNA: TGTGCCAGCAGCTTAGCGCAGTCAGGGACGAGAACCGGGGAGCTGTTTTTT

D: TRBD1
size: once
V: TRBV10-3
J: TRBJ1-1
CDR3: CAISEGTGDTEAFF
DNA: TGTGCCATCAGTGAGGGGACAGGGGACACTGAAGCTTTCTTT

D: TRBD2
size: few
V: TRBV6-1
J: TRBJ2-7
CDR3: CASRGESGTSGGPSYEQYF
DNA: TGTGCCAGCCGTGGGGAGTCCGGGACTAGCGGCGGACCCTCCTACGAGCAGTACTTC

D: .
size: .
V: TRBV19
J: TRBJ1-1
CDR3: CASSRRGGETEAFF
DNA: TGTGCCAGTAGTAGGCGGGGGGGAGAAACTGAAGCTTTCTTT

D: .
size: .
V: TRBV27
J: TRBJ1-2
CDR3: CASSLAPTELGGYTF
DNA: TGTGCCAGCAGTTTAGCCCCGACGGAGTTGGGTGGCTACACCTTC

D: .
size: .
V: TRBV6-1
J: TRBJ2-3
CDR3: CASSSRRRISTDTQYF
DNA: TGTGCCAGCAGTTCGAGACGACGGATCAGCACAGATACGCAGTATTTT

D: .
size: .
V: TRBV12-3/TRBV12-4
J: TRBJ1-3
CDR3: CASSFLSSGNTIYF
DNA: TGTGCCAGCAGTTTTTTGAGCTCTGGAAACACCATATATTTT

D: TRBD1
size: few
V: TRBV18
J: TRBJ1-6
CDR3: CASSRDRASYNSPLHF
DNA: TGTGCCAGCTCACGGGACAGGGCCTCCTATAATTCACCCCTCCACTTT

D: TRBD1
size: .
V: TRBV7-6
J: TRBJ2-1
CDR3: CASSLGGQGYEQFF
DNA: TGTGCCAGCAGCTTAGGTGGACAGGGGTATGAGCAGTTCTTC

D: TRBD1
size: many
V: TRBV2
J: TRBJ1-5
CDR3: CASRESGTGNQPQHF
DNA: TGTGCCAGCAGAGAATCCGGGACAGGGAATCAGCCCCAGCATTTT

D: TRBD1
size: few
V: TRBV6-1
J: TRBJ1-4
CDR3: CASRLYGTANEKLFF
DNA: TGTGCCAGCAGACTCTACGGGACAGCTAATGAAAAACTGTTTTTT

D: .
size: few
V: TRBV15
J: TRBJ2-1
CDR3: CATSHREGYNEQFF
DNA: TGTGCCACCAGCCATAGAGAGGGATACAATGAGCAGTTCTTC

D: .
size: .
V: TRBV3-1
J: TRBJ1-2
CDR3: CASSTRGRMIYGYTF
DNA: TGTGCCAGCAGCACACGTGGACGGATGATCTATGGCTACACCTTC

D: .
size: .
V: TRBV15
J: TRBJ1-1
CDR3: CATSRGKTRDTEAFF
DNA: TGTGCCACCAGCAGAGGAAAGACGAGGGACACTGAAGCTTTCTTT

D: .
size: few
V: TRBV30
J: TRBJ2-7
CDR3: CAWSLAAPYEQYF
DNA: TGTGCCTGGAGTTTAGCGGCACCCTACGAGCAGTACTTC

D: TRBD1
size: few
V: TRBV28
J: TRBJ2-2
CDR3: CASSRQGARTGELFF
DNA: TGTGCCAGCAGCCGACAGGGGGCGCGCACCGGGGAGCTGTTTTTT

D: TRBD2
size: .
V: TRBV7-9
J: TRBJ2-1
CDR3: CASSFISGSYNEQFF
DNA: TGTGCCAGCAGCTTTATTAGCGGGAGTTACAATGAGCAGTTCTTC

D: .
size: .
V: TRBV6-1
J: TRBJ1-5
CDR3: CASLPVTYSNQPQHF
DNA: TGTGCCAGTTTGCCAGTCACTTATAGCAATCAGCCCCAGCATTTT

D: .
size: .
V: TRBV6-1
J: TRBJ2-1
CDR3: CASKGSSSYNEQFF
DNA: TGTGCCAGCAAGGGGTCGAGCTCCTACAATGAGCAGTTCTTC

D: .
size: .
V: TRBV18
J: TRBJ1-2
CDR3: CASSPNPRGLNYGYTF
DNA: TGTGCCAGCTCTCCCAACCCTCGGGGGTTAAACTATGGCTACACCTTC